The source of this TCR beta chain is a study of blood T cell repertoires in COVID-19 (TCRdb year 2020). Background on the whole study: Samples from collaborators originated in the United States, Italy and Spain and spanned both the acute and convalescent phases of COVID-19. The material from the prospective study consisted of cDNA or gDNA derived from T cells, B-cell-depleted T cells, or PBMCs. Deeply sampled blood TCRbeta repertoires from subjects exposed to, actively infected with, or recovered from COVID-19 were included in the dataset. A freely available public database, intended as a resource for researchers studying the immune response to SARS-CoV-2, is where the repertoires were released. The samples were drawn from two sources: the first 160 participants of the ongoing ImmuneRACE study, and some 1,300 subjects contributed by 6 global collaborators. A de-identified subject ID, COVID-19 status, age in years and sex were almost always included in the sample metadata. Where HLA class I and class II types were available, the types were taken from metadata supplied by the sample provider, not from assay-based typing.

The immunoSEQ Assay, a bias-controlled multiplex PCR, was used to amplify TCRbeta CDR3 regions from genomic DNA. As for the original processing: The number of nucleated cells in each sample was estimated from the amplification of reference gene primers within the assay. Sequence reads were collapsed and filtered to measure the absolute abundance of every unique TCRbeta CDR3 rearrangement. For each sample, productive Simpson clonality was calculated as the square root of Simpson's diversity index over productive rearrangements. TCRdb holds this immuneACCESS table with in-frame rearrangements only. Some clones are missing; in checked studies, unresolved V genes explain under half, and the rest has no known cause. V, J and clone size are those of that table, while D and trimming were read from the DNA. The sample table shows about 300,000 clones, and 90% are seen once. The biggest ten clones account for around 4.5% of the sample.

In the prospective study, participants were about 18 to 90 years old, resided in 25 or so geographic areas of the United States, and were enrolled through a virtual design. In the prospective study, participants were assigned to cohorts based on the clinical history participants reported in a screening survey and a study questionnaire. In the prospective study, whole blood, serum and a nasopharyngeal or oropharyngeal swab were collected from each participant by mobile phlebotomists. Prospective study participants could optionally give additional blood draws and questionnaires over an approximately two-month period. Before DNA extraction, blood samples from the prospective study were shipped at room temperature or frozen. Overall study outcomes, separate from this receptor: How much clinical and demographic metadata was included differed by source and by participant, and the metadata was provided uncurated.

Concerning this clone itself: The antigen it recognizes is unknown. The record has no base qualities; no much larger clone is one base away.

The specimen sequenced was PBMCs or T cells enriched from blood (not recorded which). This receptor was taken from a young woman with acute COVID-19.

In nucleotide form, the sequence is TGTGCCAGTAGGAGAGCTAGCTCCTACAATGAGCAGTTCTTC. It translates to CASRRASSYNEQFF. Here the chain combines TRBV19 and TRBJ2-1; no confident D gene assignment can be made. From its cysteine to its phenylalanine, the CDR3 spans 14 amino acids. The kept DNA is CDR3 alone, 42 bases in frame from the first base. CDR1 and CDR2 are read off the germline V gene (reference sequence) as LNHDA and SQIVND. V gives up 6 bases and J gives up 0 bases, and the segment between their germline ends measures 9 bases.